Here is one T cell receptor beta chain with its context. What this receptor recognizes is not known. One base away there is no much larger clone; base qualities are not given. The donors were 40 or so Caucasian individuals from Russia, aged roughly 6 to 100 years, who were systemically healthy. Each donor gave about 11 milliliters of peripheral blood, drawn into EDTA-treated Vacutainer tubes. Ficoll-Paque density-gradient centrifugation was used to isolate PBMCs, with at least 7 million per sample. Total RNA, at least 6 micrograms per sample, was extracted from PBMCs with Trizol reagent. Naive CD45RAhigh/CD27high T cell percentages were measured by flow cytometry on a PBMC aliquot from every donor. This record belongs to a study of blood T cells in healthy people across ages (dated by TCRdb to 2015 to 2017). Regarding the research as a whole: In model experiments, template switching captured about one uniquely barcoded TCR beta cDNA molecule for every two T cells. Using deep sequencing normalized with unique cDNA molecular identifiers, the study measured how TCR beta repertoire diversity changes with age. The donors were split into four age groups: young (average about 16 years), middle-aged (around 40), aged (around 67) and long-lived (over 80). To avoid experimental bias, donors of different ages were spread randomly across the sequencing lanes. For two donors (one aged 18 to 30 and one aged 80 or older), the study analyzed two additional independent replicas of 1 million unique cDNA reads from the same blood draw.

General findings and caveats noted by the study authors: Estimates of total diversity from one million sequenced T cells were regarded as lower bounds and underestimates. Observed TCR beta diversity per million T cells fell roughly linearly with age, and a significant reduction was already apparent by age approximately 41. Bulk unsorted PBMC profiling prevented conclusive comparison of naive and antigen-experienced compartments. Observed TCR beta diversity correlated strongly with the percentage of naive T cells measured by flow cytometry. The CMV infection status of donors was not known, potentially confounding age-related changes in expanded clonotypes. Compared with the aged group, the long-lived group had more naive CD4+ T cells, fewer expanded clones and increased TCR diversity, a pattern suggesting age selection.

From the germline V gene (reference sequence), CDR1 is DFQATT and CDR2 is SNEGSKA. The CDR3 goes from the cysteine to the phenylalanine over 13 residues. The read is trimmed to its CDR3 DNA, 39 bases read in frame from base 1. V loses 3 bases, J loses 4 bases, and the germline ends lie 12 bases apart. Libraries came from 5' RACE. Reads for this sample came from an Illumina HiSeq 2500. A second PCR of 7 to 11 cycles was performed with a sample-barcoded 5' primer and a J-beta primer mix. A template-switch 5' adaptor carrying 12 random nucleotides introduced a unique molecular identifier onto each TCR beta cDNA molecule. Each sample yielded at least 2.5 million CDR3-containing paired-end reads. All of the RNA was converted into first-strand cDNA using the Mint cDNA synthesis kit, with a TRBC-specific oligonucleotide serving as the primer. After uracil-DNA glycosylase treatment, a first 18-cycle PCR used universal primers M1SS and BC2_uni_R on all cDNA. In the paper's pipeline: For normalization, 1 million high-quality reads, each with a distinct molecular identifier, were randomly selected from each sample. Reads sharing molecular identifiers were discarded rather than binned into consensus sequences. CDR3 identification, clonotype clustering and error correction used MiTCR with a Q25 quality threshold and the strictest error-elimination algorithm. A nonparametric unseen species model using Euler transformation provided a lower-bound estimate of total TCR beta diversity. Starting from the raw public reads, TCRdb applied fastp trimming at Q25, assembled clones with MiXCR and retained in-frame beta chains. A single entry per CDR3 protein holds the most common genes and DNA from its merged rows. These V and J calls rely on TCRdb rather than the paper's analysis. Recorded for this sample are roughly 680,000 distinct CDR3 sequences; around 20% of them occurred a single time. Around 3.4% of the sample is taken by the ten largest.

This clonotype was obtained from a man aged 70 or older in good health. Sequenced material: blood. The chain is assembled from TRBV20-1 and TRBJ1-1; TRBD1 is perhaps the D gene, given 5 matching bases. At the DNA level, the sequence is TGCAGTGCTAGTGGGGCTCTGAGCACTGAAGCTTTCTTT. Protein translation: CSASGALSTEAFF.